The rows below give T cell receptor beta chains drawn from one sample of a study of early T cells in non-severe SARS-CoV-2 infection. TCRdb re-called the 5' RACE reads with MiXCR, one entry per CDR3 protein. The sample lists about 100,000 distinct CDR3 sequences; over 10% were seen once. Sequenced: whole blood. The receptors derive from an adult who was a healthcare worker with PCR-confirmed SARS-CoV-2 infection or an uninfected control (not recorded which). Each CDR3 is given with its conserved first and last residue. The D gene is left open where the match is weak. The listing skips clone size in some rows; elsewhere it reads once, few, many or a size class.

d_call	clone_size	v_call	j_call	cdr3_length	cdr3_aa	cdr3_nt
.	few	TRBV7-9	TRBJ2-7	13	CASSLERYYEQYF	TGTGCCAGCAGTTTGGAACGTTACTACGAGCAGTACTTC
.	few	TRBV9	TRBJ2-2	13	CASSPLNTGELFF	TGTGCCAGCAGCCCCCTGAACACCGGGGAGCTGTTTTTT
TRBD2	few	TRBV5-5	TRBJ2-1	14	CASSPRLASNEQFF	TGTGCCAGCAGCCCTAGACTAGCGAGCAATGAGCAGTTCTTC
.	many	TRBV6-1	TRBJ2-7	15	CASSEAGMVSYEQYF	TGTGCCAGCAGTGAAGCGGGAATGGTATCCTACGAGCAGTACTTC
TRBD1	few	TRBV29-1	TRBJ1-1	13	CSVEGNRGTEAFF	TGCAGCGTTGAAGGGAACAGGGGGACTGAAGCTTTCTTT
.	.	TRBV27	TRBJ2-3	11	CASNTGDTQYF	TGTGCCAGCAACACGGGGGATACGCAGTATTTT
.	.	TRBV20-1	TRBJ1-2	13	CSARNRGGYGYTF	TGCAGTGCTAGAAACAGAGGCGGCTATGGCTACACCTTC
.	.	TRBV29-1	TRBJ2-1	11	CSVARTDIQFF	TGCAGCGTGGCCCGAACGGACATTCAGTTCTTC
.	.	TRBV21-1	TRBJ2-2	12	CASSMATPGLFF	TGTGCCAGCAGCATGGCCACACCTGGGCTGTTTTTT
.	many	TRBV29-1	TRBJ2-5	12	CSAKLGTETQYF	TGCAGCGCCAAACTAGGAACGGAGACCCAGTACTTC
.	many	TRBV9	TRBJ2-5	17	CASSVGLVNTPQETQYF	TGTGCCAGCAGCGTAGGTCTGGTCAACACACCCCAAGAGACCCAGTACTTC
.	many	TRBV5-5	TRBJ2-1	15	CASSLGAGTYNEQFF	TGTGCCAGCAGCTTGGGGGCGGGGACCTACAATGAGCAGTTCTTC
.	many	TRBV28	TRBJ2-4	14	CASSAVLAKNIQYF	TGTGCCAGCAGCGCGGTCCTAGCCAAAAACATTCAGTACTTC
TRBD1	many	TRBV9	TRBJ2-5	17	CASSSGTYDRDQETQYF	TGTGCCAGCAGCAGCGGAACATATGACAGGGACCAAGAGACCCAGTACTTC
.	.	TRBV6-1	TRBJ2-1	15	CASTRPGQKYNEQFF	TGTGCCAGCACCCGACCCGGACAAAAGTACAATGAGCAGTTCTTC
.	.	TRBV12-3/TRBV12-4	TRBJ2-1	15	CASGNGHPTSNEQFF	TGTGCCAGCGGTAATGGACACCCGACGTCTAATGAGCAGTTCTTC
TRBD2	.	TRBV2	TRBJ2-3	17	CASSGSGGPPGTDTQYF	TGTGCCAGCAGTGGCAGCGGGGGGCCCCCTGGCACAGATACGCAGTATTTT
TRBD1	.	TRBV7-9	TRBJ2-2	16	CASSLPPTGDTGELFF	TGTGCCAGCAGCTTACCTCCGACAGGGGACACCGGGGAGCTGTTTTTT